This TCR beta chain was identified during a study of early T cells in non-severe SARS-CoV-2 infection. Study details: Sequencing of bulk RNA from unsorted whole blood was done, without chain pairing.

General study findings and limits: Database matching using VDJdb favored anti-spike CD8 responses, with private and CD4 specificities left missing.

This CDR3 spans 18 amino acids. Germline V gene sequence: CDR1 KGHSH, CDR2 LQKENI. J was trimmed by 6 bases and V by 2 bases; bases with no gene match: 15. This clonotype was picked up a small number of times. Its target is not known. Unique molecular identifiers were attached to individual cDNA molecules. TCRdb reprocessed the 5' RACE reads with MiXCR, giving one entry per CDR3 protein. The table shows about 94,000 distinct CDR3 sequences, with under 15% occurring only once. The sequencing input was whole blood. The chain has TRBV18 and TRBJ2-1, with 8 bases matching TRBD2. This TCR was recovered from an adult who was a healthcare worker with PCR-confirmed SARS-CoV-2 infection or an uninfected control (not recorded which). The DNA for the CDR3 is TGTGCCAGCTCACCAGCGTGGCGGGGGGCCCTTTGGCCCAATGAGCAGTTCTTC. Protein: CASSPAWRGALWPNEQFF.